This T cell receptor beta chain appears in the sequencing data of a study of T-cell memory formation after mild COVID-19. Overall study: Clusters were largely donor specific.

A single record per CDR3 protein comes from TCRdb applying MiXCR to the 5' RACE reads. This sample has fewer than 50,000 distinct CDR3 sequences, with about 6.3% found just once. Study-wide results and caveats: Mainly CM and EM harbored the contracting CD4+ clones; mainly EMRA harbored the CD8+ ones. Memory from before infection featured some responding clones, which suggests cross-reactive memory joined.

Remarks on this clonotype: Its antigen is currently unknown.

The CDR3 runs 14 residues. Germline CDR1 SGHDT, CDR2 YYEEEE. Trimming left V 4 bases short and J 0 bases short, with 10 bases between. The chain carries TRBV5-6 and TRBJ1-2; D not resolved. Sequenced input: PBMCs or a T cell subset sorted from them (not recorded which). The clonotype was recovered from an adult who had mild COVID-19 (a few samples of this study predate the infection). Cell type and time point are not known. This CDR3 reads CASSPSTPNYGYTF. The CDR3 DNA is TGTGCCAGCAGCCCCTCGACACCTAACTATGGCTACACCTTC.